This passage covers 17 T cell receptor beta chains from one sample sequenced in a study of T-cell reconstitution after alpha-beta-depleted transplantation in children. As it was prepared, the TCRbeta library received unique molecular identifiers. TCRdb redid the calling of the PCR reads with MiXCR, one entry per CDR3 protein. The repertoire holds around 450,000 distinct CDR3 sequences, with roughly 10% as singletons. Sequenced material: PBMCs, taken before TCRalphabeta/CD19-depleted stem cell transplant. These receptors originate from a child younger than 10 with inherited bone marrow failure, due to receive a stem cell transplant.

The J gene is TRBJ1-1, the V gene TRBV18, with a possible D match to TRBD1 (5 bases). Trimming removed 5 bases at V and 4 bases at J, with 14 bases between. CDR1 KGHSH and CDR2 LQKENI come from the germline V gene. The CDR3 has 14 residues. The CDR3 here is CASSGAGGTTEAFF. DNA for the CDR3: TGTGCCAGCTCAGGGGCGGGAGGGACCACTGAAGCTTTCTTT.

The CDR3 loop reads CASSESVGDEQFF. The CDR3 region has the DNA TGCGCCAGCAGTGAGTCGGTGGGAGACGAGCAGTTCTTC. V gene TRBV10-1 combines with J gene TRBJ2-1, with D perhaps matching TRBD2 (5 bases). The germline gives CDR1 WNHNN, CDR2 SYGVQD (reference sequence). The CDR3 is made up of 13 amino acids. V was clipped by 0 bases and J by 10 bases, with 10 bases between them.

This clonotype was seen at least ten times. V is TRBV4-2 and J is TRBJ1-1; tentative D call: TRBD1 (5 bases). With 0 bases removed from V and 6 bases from J, the gap between germline ends came to 5 bases. The CDR3 has 12 amino acids. Germline assignment: CDR1 LGHNA and CDR2 YNFKEQ. DNA of the CDR3: TGTGCCAGCAGCCAAGAGGGGGCTGAAGCTTTCTTT. It encodes CASSQEGAEAFF.

This clonotype was counted many times. V usage is TRBV20-1 and J usage is TRBJ1-1, with 7 bases identical to TRBD1. The germline V gene has CDR1 DFQATT and CDR2 SNEGSKA (reference sequence). This CDR3 has 16 amino acids. Unmatched junction bases numbered 11, after V lost 0 bases and J lost 4 bases. The CDR3 is CSARDYPQGIITEAFF. CDR3 coding DNA: TGCAGTGCTAGAGATTACCCACAGGGGATAATCACTGAAGCTTTCTTT.

The chain joins TRBV5-1 to TRBJ1-1; perhaps TRBD1 as D (5 bases). CDR1 is SGHRS and CDR2 is YFSETQ in the germline V gene. The CDR3 spans 14 residues. Trimming pared 0 bases from V and 5 bases from J, leaving 11 bases between. CDR3 loop: CASSLGGYGTEAFF. CDR3 coding DNA: TGCGCCAGCAGCTTGGGGGGGTATGGAACTGAAGCTTTCTTT.

Comment on this clonotype: A much larger clone is a single base away; this may be a read error. V and J are TRBV20-1 and TRBJ2-3; TRBD1 matches at 9 bases. The germline gives CDR1 DFQATT, CDR2 SNEGSKA (reference sequence). The CDR3 runs to 14 residues. The V gene end was trimmed by 5 bases and the J gene end by 2 bases; junction bases not matched to a gene: 5. The CDR3 DNA is TGCAGTGCTGAACAGGGGGCCATCACAGATACGCAGTATTTT. Protein product: CSAEQGAITDTQYF.

This clonotype was seen many times. The chain is built from TRBV5-6 and TRBJ2-2, with D possibly called TRBD1 or TRBD2 (6 bases each). Germline V lookup: CDR1 SGHDT, CDR2 YYEEEE. V was trimmed by 0 bases and J by 6 bases, leaving 18 bases between them. The CDR3 is made up of 17 amino acids. In nucleotides, the CDR3 is TGTGCCAGCAGCTTGGCCGAGGCGTCGGAGGGGGCCGGGGAGCTGTTTTTT. Translation: CASSLAEASEGAGELFF.

This clonotype has ten or more counts. This chain uses TRBV27 with TRBJ2-1; perhaps TRBD2 as D (6 bases). The CDR3 spans 15 residues. The V end was cut by 4 bases, the J end by 9 bases, with 19 bases between. The germline CDR1 and CDR2 sequences are MNHEY and SMNVEV (reference sequence). CDR3 DNA sequence: TGTGCCAGCAGTTGGAGCGGCGGGGAAGATATTGAGCAGTTCTTC. It codes for CASSWSGGEDIEQFF.

This chain uses TRBV5-1 with TRBJ2-1, with D hard to call. Trimming removed 7 bases at V and 8 bases at J, with 13 bases between. CDR1 SGHRS and CDR2 YFSETQ come from the germline V gene. The CDR3 runs to 12 residues. The CDR3 reads CASFLAFDEQFF. In DNA, the CDR3 is TGCGCCAGCTTTCTTGCGTTCGATGAGCAGTTCTTC.

This clonotype was seen ten or more times. The rearrangement uses TRBV20-1 and TRBJ2-3; 11 bases map to TRBD2. V gave up 3 bases and J gave up 3 bases; unmatched junction bases: 14. The CDR3 length is 18 residues. Germline V gene lookup returns CDR1 DFQATT and CDR2 SNEGSKA (reference sequence). The CDR3 DNA reads TGCAGTGCTAGGGCGGGTAGCGGGAGGGCCGGGGGAACAGATACGCAGTATTTT. It encodes CSARAGSGRAGGTDTQYF.

This clonotype has a count of ten or more. The rearrangement links TRBV28 to TRBJ2-3, with unresolved D. CDR3 length equals 14 residues. V was pared by 3 bases and J by 0 bases, with 7 bases between. Looked up from germline, CDR1 is MDHEN and CDR2 is SYDVKM. This CDR3 reads CASSFEGSTDTQYF. The CDR3 bases are TGTGCCAGCAGTTTCGAAGGGAGCACAGATACGCAGTATTTT.

The table lists this clonotype with many counts. The chain carries TRBV28 and TRBJ2-7; 8 positions match TRBD1. This CDR3 is built from 14 residues. With V trimmed by 7 bases and J by 2 bases, 7 bases remained unmatched. The germline V gene encodes CDR1 MDHEN and CDR2 SYDVKM. DNA of the CDR3: TGTGCCAGCACCATGGGGACAGGTCCCTACGAGCAGTACTTC. Translated, it gives CASTMGTGPYEQYF.

In its sample, this clonotype was seen once. The V call is TRBV7-9, the J call TRBJ2-3, with D perhaps matching TRBD1 (6 bases). The CDR3 sequence is 14 residues long. CDR1 SEHNR and CDR2 FQNEAQ come from the germline V gene (reference sequence). Trimming pared 5 bases from V and 2 bases from J, leaving 11 bases between. CDR3 in DNA: TGTGCCAGCAGCCAGGGGCACCTCACAGATACGCAGTATTTT. Residues: CASSQGHLTDTQYF.

Many counts were recorded for this clonotype. The V gene is TRBV20-1, the J gene TRBJ2-1; the match to TRBD2 covers 7 bases. Germline CDR1 reads DFQATT; CDR2 reads SNEGSKA (reference sequence). With V trimmed by 0 bases and J by 0 bases, 5 bases remained unmatched. This CDR3 is 16 amino acids long. The CDR3 region is CSARDRLAPSYNEQFF. Written as DNA, the CDR3 is TGCAGTGCTAGAGACCGACTAGCTCCCTCCTACAATGAGCAGTTCTTC.

In its sample, this clonotype was seen many times. The chain uses TRBV14 and TRBJ2-1; possibly TRBD1 for D (5 bases). CDR3 length equals 16 residues. The germline V and J ends were trimmed by 5 bases and 5 bases, with 19 bases remaining between them. Germline V gene lookup returns CDR1 SGHDN and CDR2 FVKESK. CDR3: CASSTQPWGSNNEQFF. The CDR3 DNA reads TGTGCCAGCAGCACGCAGCCCTGGGGCAGCAACAATGAGCAGTTCTTC.

In this sample, this clonotype turned up many times. The chain uses TRBV7-2 and TRBJ2-5; D remains ambiguous. CDR3 length: 15 amino acids. Germline V CDR1 and CDR2: SGHTA, FQGNSA. Trimming shortened V by 0 bases and J by 2 bases, and 10 bases separated the two germline ends. CDR3 loop: CASSLAQGYQETQYF. The CDR3 bases are TGTGCCAGCAGCTTAGCGCAAGGGTATCAAGAGACCCAGTACTTC.

The CDR3 protein is CASSTGTRGLYEQYF. In DNA, the CDR3 is TGTGCCAGCAGTACCGGAACCCGGGGGCTCTACGAGCAGTACTTC. The chain uses TRBV28 and TRBJ2-7, with D possibly being TRBD1 or TRBD2 (6 bases each). This CDR3 spans 15 amino acids. Looked up from germline, CDR1 is MDHEN and CDR2 is SYDVKM. The germline V and J ends were trimmed by 5 bases and 3 bases, with 17 bases remaining between them.